This T cell receptor (beta chain) emerged from a study of vaccination and CD4 T cells after COVID-19 (dated by TCRdb to between 2021 and 2023). As for the study more broadly: Convalescent patients had a positive SARS-CoV-2 result on nasal swab PCR, and of these patients, nine had mild disease and one had severe disease. Post-vaccine blood samples were taken a median of approximately 70 days after the second vaccine dose, with a range of about 12 to 250 days. The spike-specific CD4+ TCR repertoire was compared before and after mRNA vaccination in around ten COVID-19 convalescent patients and a handful of infection-naive healthy vaccine recipients. Participants got two doses of the Pfizer-BioNTech BNT162b2 vaccine (n=8) or two doses of the Moderna mRNA-1273 vaccine (n=2). Post-COVID blood samples were collected from convalescent patients a median of around 96 days after diagnosis, with a range of about 30 to 161 days. Six males and four females were included in the convalescent cohort, with two Hispanic individuals, seven Caucasians, two Asians and one multiracial person represented. Culture stimuli were overlapping spike peptide pools from SARS-CoV-2 and from the common cold coronaviruses HCoV-NL63, HCoV-OC43 and HCoV-229E. As controls, cultures received a CEFX viral epitope pool (the positive control), an HIV-1 Nef peptide pool (the negative control), or no peptide at all.

The sample's treatment or condition label, decoded: approximately nine-day PBMC culture with coronavirus spike peptide pools or control peptides (ViraFEST assay). The ViraFEST assay, used in the study, expanded antigen-specific T cells with peptide pools and then identified the expanded clonotypes through TCR sequencing. Positive SARS-CoV-2 PCR tests in the convalescent patients dated from March to December 2020, before Alpha, Beta and Delta variants emerged in the United States. Over 1.5 million PBMCs per well were cultured in IMDM with roughly 5% human AB serum and about 9.2 IU/ml IL-2, plus 10 ug/ml peptide pools. Half of the culture medium was replaced with fresh IL-2-containing medium on days 3 and 7. CD4+ T cells were isolated after about nine days of culture through negative selection using the EasySep CD4+ T cell isolation kit. Ficoll-Paque Plus gradient centrifugation was used to isolate PBMCs from whole blood, and the isolated PBMCs were then either used fresh or cryopreserved at -140C. Triplicate wells were generally used for each culture condition.

Study-level results and caveats: In convalescent patients, a median roughly 83% of post-vaccine SARS-CoV-2-reactive clones were detected only after vaccination, and vaccine-specific priming was suggested by this finding. The median number of SARS-CoV-2-reactive clonotypes rose from under 25 after infection to a few dozen after vaccination, but the change was not significant. The study included relatively few convalescent patients and did not analyze early timepoints after natural infection. Of the vaccine-specific clones in convalescent patients, 304 of 307, or nearly all, reacted only to SARS-CoV-2 spike and did not cross-react with common cold coronaviruses.

The CDR3 sequence holds 18 residues, the cysteine and phenylalanine included. Just the 54-base CDR3 DNA is kept, in frame starting at base 1. Based on the germline V gene, the CDR1 and CDR2 sequences are SGHTA and FQGTGA. Compared with germline, V lacks 2 bases and J lacks 3 bases; bases without a gene match: 9. To prepare the library, PCR was applied. TCR sequencing of DNA from cultured CD4+ T cells used the Oncomine TCR Beta short-read assay at the Johns Hopkins FTIC core. The QIAamp micro DNA kit was used to extract genomic DNA from the cultured CD4+ T cells. Oncomine TCR Beta libraries made from cultured CD4+ T cells were pooled using unique dual indexes and sequenced on an Illumina iSeq 100. Under the source paper's analysis protocol: Non-productive sequences were removed, and CDR3s that did not start with C, did not end with F or W, or were shorter than 7 amino acids were discarded. Antigen-specific clonotypes were identified with the MANAFEST web application by comparing peptide-stimulated wells with reference and other culture wells. Positive clones required FDR below 0.05, an odds ratio above 5, and productive frequency above 0.1% in at least two of three replicate wells. Cross-reactive clonotypes were defined as significantly expanded in both SARS-CoV-2 spike wells and at least one common cold coronavirus spike condition. Levenshtein distances (stringdist) and unrooted phylogenetic trees (ape) in R version 3.6.1 were used to assess CDR3 homology. TCRdb itself trimmed the public reads at Q25 with fastp, ran MiXCR and retained productive beta chains. Merged by CDR3 protein, the rows form single entries marked with the most common genes and DNA. The authors' filters were not applied to this entry. The sample data list 3,900 or so distinct CDR3 sequences, and about a sixth of these were observed just once. More than 15% of the sample goes to the ten largest clones.

About this clonotype itself: Its antigen remains unidentified. No much larger clone is present one base from it, and per-base qualities are unavailable.

The sample taken for sequencing was CD4+ T cells from blood, cultured in vitro. The chain is encoded by TRBV7-3 joined to TRBJ2-2, with 10 bases matching TRBD1. The receptor's source is a human donor who had recovered from COVID-19. The encoded CDR3 is CASSLFVGQGRDTGELFF. At the DNA level, the sequence is TGTGCCAGCAGCTTATTCGTGGGACAGGGGAGGGACACCGGGGAGCTGTTTTTT.